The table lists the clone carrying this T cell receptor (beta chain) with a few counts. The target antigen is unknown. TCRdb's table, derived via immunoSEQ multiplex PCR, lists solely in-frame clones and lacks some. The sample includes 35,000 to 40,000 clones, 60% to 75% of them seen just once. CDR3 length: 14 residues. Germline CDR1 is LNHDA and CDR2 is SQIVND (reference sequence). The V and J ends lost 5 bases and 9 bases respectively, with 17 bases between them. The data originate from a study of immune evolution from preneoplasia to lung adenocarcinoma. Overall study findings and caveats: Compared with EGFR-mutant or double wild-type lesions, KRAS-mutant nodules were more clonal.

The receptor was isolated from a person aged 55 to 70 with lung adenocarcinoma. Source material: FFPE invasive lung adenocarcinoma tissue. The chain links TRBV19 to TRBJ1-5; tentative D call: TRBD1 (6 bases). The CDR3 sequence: CASSSTGSRSPQHF. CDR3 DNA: TGTGCCAGTAGTTCAACAGGGAGTAGATCGCCCCAGCATTTT.